The TCR beta chain described here comes from a study of T cell changes during pregnancy in multiple sclerosis. This table comes from immunoSEQ multiplex PCR, and its TCRdb copy is limited to in-frame clones, with some not included. The sample gives fewer than 20,000 clones, 88% of which show up once; approximately 1.3% is in the top ten. The CDR3 loop spans 13 amino acids. Between the trimmed V and J ends, which lost 5 bases and 5 bases, there was a span of 12 bases. CDR1 SEHNR and CDR2 FQNEAQ come from the germline V gene (reference sequence). This chain uses TRBV7-9 with TRBJ1-1; the D gene is possibly TRBD1 (6 bases). Sequencing was performed on CD4+ T cells from peripheral blood mononuclear cells, taken in the first trimester of pregnancy. The sequence came from a female donor in good health, enrolled as a control in a pregnancy study. The CDR3 DNA is TGTGCCAGCAGCCCACAGGGTTTGACTGAAGCTTTCTTT. Its protein is CASSPQGLTEAFF.